Below, 17 T cell receptor beta chains from the same sample are listed, as sequenced in a study of cytomegalovirus exposure and HLA in healthy donors. PCR used 60 Vbeta primers and 13 Jbeta primers. TCRdb's copy holds only in-frame clones and misses some; the assay was immunoSEQ multiplex PCR. The sample includes over 150,000 clones, about four fifths seen only once; the top ten take 6% to 9%. The sequencing input was PBMCs. The origin of the receptors is a woman in her thirties in good health and CMV-seropositive.

The chain carries TRBV4-1 and TRBJ2-1; 9 nucleotides line up with TRBD2. CDR3 length: 18 residues. Germline CDR1 reads MGHRA; CDR2 reads YSYEKL. The J segment lost 1 base and the V segment lost 7 bases, leaving 14 bases of the junction unmatched. CDR3 amino acids: CASTRGGASGVSYNEQFF. CDR3 DNA: TGCGCCAGCACCAGGGGAGGGGCTAGCGGGGTTTCCTACAATGAGCAGTTCTTC.

The gene calls are TRBV4-1 and TRBJ1-4; weak D call: TRBD1 (5 bases). The CDR3 is 13 residues long. Germline V gene data show CDR1 as MGHRA and CDR2 as YSYEKL. The V end was cut by 3 bases, the J end by 7 bases, with 9 bases between. The CDR3 loop reads CASSHLRVEKLFF. The DNA for the CDR3 is TGCGCCAGCAGCCATCTCAGGGTTGAAAAACTGTTTTTT.

This chain links TRBV7-2 with TRBJ2-5; perhaps TRBD1 as D (6 bases). There are 14 residues in the CDR3. With 4 bases removed from V and 2 bases from J, the gap between germline ends came to 11 bases. Per the germline V gene, CDR1 is SGHTA and CDR2 is FQGNSA. The chain's CDR3 is CASSSLGQQETQYF. The CDR3 region has the DNA TGTGCCAGCAGCTCCCTTGGACAGCAAGAGACCCAGTACTTC.

The chain is built from TRBV4-3 and TRBJ1-1; the D is unclear. Germline values: CDR1 LGHNA, CDR2 YSLEER. V was pared by 0 bases and J by 1 base, with 9 bases between. This CDR3 region has 15 residues. Here the CDR3 reads CASSQERAGNTEAFF. The CDR3 DNA reads TGCGCCAGCAGCCAAGAGCGTGCGGGGAACACTGAAGCTTTCTTT.

J is TRBJ2-2 and V is TRBV4-3; D not certain. V was trimmed by 0 bases and J by 0 bases, leaving 8 bases between them. From germline, CDR1 is LGHNA and CDR2 YSLEER. There are 16 residues in the CDR3. The CDR3 sequence: CASSQDPRSNTGELFF. DNA of the CDR3: TGCGCCAGCAGCCAAGATCCCAGGTCGAACACCGGGGAGCTGTTTTTT.

The rearrangement links TRBV10-3 to TRBJ2-1; TRBD1 matches 9 bases. The V gene's germline CDR1 is ENHRY and CDR2 SYGVKD. The length of the CDR3 is 15 residues. The V and J ends lost 4 bases and 6 bases, in that order; junction bases with no gene match: 7. As DNA, the CDR3 is TGTGCCATCAGTGTGACAGGGGGGATTGGCAATGAGCAGTTCTTC. Its translation is CAISVTGGIGNEQFF.

The chain recombines TRBV30 with TRBJ2-7; 7 bases agree with TRBD1. This CDR3 spans 13 amino acids. CDR1 is GTSNPN and CDR2 is SVGIG in the germline V gene (reference sequence). The DNA for the CDR3 is TGTGCAGCTCAACCGGGACAGTTCTACGAGCAGTACTTC. This encodes CAAQPGQFYEQYF.

This chain joins TRBV7-3 and TRBJ1-6; D unclear. V was shortened by 1 base and J by 8 bases, with 6 bases between the two germline ends. The CDR3 is made up of 13 amino acids. Germline CDR1 SGHTA, CDR2 FQGTGA. CDR3 nucleotide sequence: TGTGCCAGCAGCTTAATGACTGATTCACCCCTCCACTTT. Its translation: CASSLMTDSPLHF.

V is TRBV9 and J is TRBJ2-3, with D possibly TRBD2 on 5 matching bases. This CDR3 region has 15 residues. V lost 0 bases to trimming and J lost 1 base, with 9 bases between them. CDR1 and CDR2 from the germline V gene are SGDLS and YYNGEE. For the CDR3, the DNA is TGTGCCAGCAGCGTAGCGGGAACAGGCACAGATACGCAGTATTTT. It specifies CASSVAGTGTDTQYF. The full variable domain, with the rest looked up from reference TRBV9 and TRBJ2-3, is DSGVTQTPKHLITATGQRVTLRCSPRSGDLSVYWYQQSLDQGLQFLIQYYNGEERAKGNILERFSAQQFPDLHSELNLSSLELGDSALYFCASSVAGTGTDTQYFGPGTRLTVL.

The chain recombines TRBV5-1 with TRBJ1-2; D remains unclear. The V gene's germline CDR1 is SGHRS and CDR2 YFSETQ. Between the trimmed V and J ends, which lost 4 bases and 4 bases, there was a span of 14 bases. The CDR3 has 14 amino acids. DNA of the CDR3: TGCGCCAGCAGCCGGGTCTCCAGAAGCTATGGCTACACCTTC. Translated, it gives CASSRVSRSYGYTF. Variable domain in full (rest from reference TRBV5-1 and TRBJ1-2): KAGVTQTPRYLIKTRGQQVTLSCSPISGHRSVSWYQQTPGQGLQFLFEYFSETQRNKGNFPGRFSGRQFSNSRSEMNVSTLELGDSALYLCASSRVSRSYGYTFGSGTRLTVV.

This chain joins TRBV4-3 and TRBJ2-1, with a tentative D call TRBD2 (6 bases). Trimming pared 3 bases from V and 9 bases from J, leaving 12 bases between. Germline V gene sequence: CDR1 LGHNA, CDR2 YSLEER. The CDR3 covers 13 residues. The CDR3 loop is CASSQLADVEQFF. Written as DNA, the CDR3 is TGCGCCAGCAGCCAGTTAGCGGACGTTGAGCAGTTCTTC.

The rearrangement uses TRBV27 and TRBJ2-7; 9 nucleotides align to TRBD1. This CDR3 has 15 amino acids. The germline V gene encodes CDR1 MNHEY and CDR2 SMNVEV (reference sequence). The ends lost 7 bases at V and 3 bases at J; junction bases unmatched: 10. CDR3 residues: CASTPGQGAIYEQYF. The CDR3 nucleotides read TGTGCCAGCACCCCGGGACAGGGCGCAATCTACGAGCAGTACTTC.

A few counts support this clone. CDR3 loop: CASAGEQNTEAFF. In nucleotides, the CDR3 is TGTGCCAGCGCGGGGGAACAGAACACTGAAGCTTTCTTT. The chain carries TRBV18 and TRBJ1-1, with a weak D call TRBD1 (5 bases). Germline-derived CDR1 and CDR2 are KGHSH and LQKENI. Trimming left V 8 bases short and J 1 base short, with 11 bases between. The CDR3 is 13 residues long.

This clone was observed a handful of times. The J gene is TRBJ1-3, the V gene TRBV6-5; D ambiguous. Germline assignment: CDR1 MNHEY and CDR2 SVGAGI. The CDR3 extends over 14 amino acids. Trimming pared 5 bases from V and 2 bases from J, leaving 10 bases between. The CDR3 loop reads CASSPTPTGNTIYF. The CDR3 DNA sequence: TGTGCCAGCAGTCCGACACCCACTGGAAACACCATATATTTT.

CDR3 coding DNA: TGTGCCAGCACCTCGGGAGTAGGGGTCTGGAAAGCTTTCTTT. This gives the protein CASTSGVGVWKAFF. This chain uses TRBV27 with TRBJ1-1; tentative D call: TRBD1 (5 bases). Germline V gene data show CDR1 as MNHEY and CDR2 as SMNVEV (reference sequence). V lost 7 bases to trimming and J lost 9 bases, with 21 bases between them. There are 14 residues in the CDR3.

The J gene is TRBJ2-7, the V gene TRBV7-9, with D perhaps TRBD2 (6 bases). V was pared by 8 bases and J by 3 bases, with 17 bases between. This CDR3 is built from 14 residues. Germline V CDR1 and CDR2: SEHNR, FQNEAQ (reference sequence). The CDR3: CASYKPEGVYEQYF. In DNA form, the CDR3 reads TGTGCCAGCTACAAACCGGAGGGTGTCTACGAGCAGTACTTC. Supplemented by reference TRBV7-9 and TRBJ2-7, the full variable domain reads DTGVSQNPRHKITKRGQNVTFRCDPISEHNRLYWYRQTLGQGPEFLTYFQNEAQLEKSRLLSDRFSAERPKGSFSTLEIQRTEQGDSAMYLCASYKPEGVYEQYFGPGTRLTVT.

The rearrangement joins TRBV9 to TRBJ2-7; 7 bases are shared with TRBD2. The CDR3 loop spans 15 amino acids. Per germline, CDR1 SGDLS and CDR2 YYNGEE. V trimming: 0 bases; J trimming: 5 bases; junction bases outside the gene matches: 8. The CDR3 coding sequence is TGTGCCAGCAGCGTAGCGGGGGGACTTCTCGACGAGCAGTACTTC. Its protein product is CASSVAGGLLDEQYF.